The next 26 T cell receptor beta chains were all read from a single sample in a study of human T cells and chemical hapten exposure. One entry per CDR3 protein results from TCRdb running MiXCR on the RACE reads. This table holds about 110,000 distinct CDR3 sequences, less than 45% found once. As to time point: patch test 3, about 24 weeks after DPC sensitization. Stated treatment: therapeutic diphenylcyclopropenone sensitization with weekly scalp DPC. The sequencing used whole blood, collected in connection with sensitization to the hapten diphenylcyclopropenone (DPC). The receptors were sampled from a man aged 35 to 55 with alopecia areata. Some clones in this sample may be carry-over from other donors' samples.

This clonotype occurred a few times. This chain uses TRBV7-3 with TRBJ2-2, with D uncertain. CDR1 is SGHTA and CDR2 is FQGTGA in the germline V gene. V lost 6 bases and J lost 2, with 7 bases in between. The CDR3 spans 13 residues. The CDR3 region is CASRTANTGELFF. The CDR3 region has the DNA TGTGCCAGCAGAACCGCCAACACCGGGGAGCTGTTTTTT.

V and J are TRBV3-1 and TRBJ2-5, with D possibly matching TRBD2 (7 bases). This CDR3 spans 15 amino acids. The V end was cut by 1 base, the J end by 7 bases, with 16 bases between. The germline V gene encodes CDR1 LGHDT and CDR2 YNNKEL (reference sequence). Here the CDR3 DNA reads TGTGCCAGCAGCCAAGCGCCTAGCGGAGGGGGGACCCAGTACTTC. This gives the protein CASSQAPSGGGTQYF.

The chain employs TRBV20-1 and TRBJ2-3; TRBD2 aligns across 12 bases. The CDR3 is 15 amino acids. The V gene's germline CDR1 is DFQATT and CDR2 SNEGSKA (reference sequence). With 6 bases clipped from V and 4 bases from J, the junction kept 8 bases outside the gene matches. The CDR3 protein is CSATLLAGGSDTQYF. The CDR3 bases are TGCAGTGCCACTCTCCTAGCGGGAGGGTCAGATACGCAGTATTTT.

The sample holds one count of this clonotype. This chain connects TRBV30 to TRBJ2-3; the match to TRBD2 covers 7 bases. After removal of 5 bases from V and 2 bases from J, the junction contained 10 bases not matched to a gene. Germline CDR1 GTSNPN, CDR2 SVGIG (reference sequence). The CDR3 has 15 amino acids. CDR3 in amino acids: CAWSVGLVSTDTQYF. The CDR3 DNA sequence: TGTGCCTGGTCTGTAGGACTAGTCTCCACAGATACGCAGTATTTT.

The gene calls are TRBV20-1 and TRBJ1-5, with 9 bases that match TRBD1. Germline trimming cut 1 base from V and 2 bases from J; bases unmatched to any gene: 6. The CDR3 consists of 16 residues. Germline lookup yields CDR1 DFQATT and CDR2 SNEGSKA (reference sequence). CDR3 amino acids: CSARVRDRDGNQPQHF. DNA for the CDR3: TGCAGTGCTAGAGTCCGGGACAGGGACGGCAATCAGCCCCAGCATTTT.

This clonotype was observed a single time. The chain uses TRBV18 and TRBJ1-3; D is uncertain. Trimming shortened V by 2 bases and J by 0 bases, and 8 bases separated the two germline ends. Germline V gene lookup returns CDR1 KGHSH and CDR2 LQKENI. The CDR3 loop spans 15 amino acids. This chain's CDR3 is CASSPIPVSGNTIYF. CDR3 nucleotide sequence: TGTGCCAGCTCACCAATCCCAGTCTCTGGAAACACCATATATTTT.

This clonotype was counted only a few times. The rearrangement links TRBV7-6 to TRBJ2-7; 10 nucleotides match TRBD2. CDR3 length: 18 residues. V gave up 1 base and J gave up 2 bases; unmatched junction bases: 11. The germline gives CDR1 SGHVS, CDR2 FNYEAQ. CDR3 residues: CASSLGHQIGLAAYEQYF. The CDR3 bases are TGTGCCAGCAGCTTAGGACACCAAATTGGACTAGCGGCCTACGAGCAGTACTTC.

The V and J genes are TRBV6-5 and TRBJ2-7; the match to TRBD1 covers 12 bases. Germline V gene data show CDR1 as MNHEY and CDR2 as SVGAGI. The CDR3 runs to 16 residues. The V gene end was trimmed by 2 bases and the J gene end by 5 bases; junction bases not matched to a gene: 7. Here the CDR3 reads CASSYVGTGGSDEQYF. CDR3 nucleotide sequence: TGTGCCAGCAGTTACGTTGGGACAGGGGGCTCTGACGAGCAGTACTTC.

The J gene is TRBJ2-7, the V gene TRBV28; D is unclear. CDR3 length equals 13 residues. V shed 3 bases and J shed 9 bases, with 15 bases lying between them. Germline V CDR1 and CDR2: MDHEN, SYDVKM. CDR3 DNA: TGTGCCAGCAGTTTTTTTCTGGTGACTGGGCAGTACTTC. Residues: CASSFFLVTGQYF.

This chain uses TRBV7-9 with TRBJ2-1; 7 positions match TRBD2. Germline V gives CDR1 SEHNR, CDR2 FQNEAQ (reference sequence). The trim removed 1 base at V and 6 bases at J, leaving 9 bases unmatched. This CDR3 is built from 16 residues. The CDR3 region has the DNA TGTGCCAGCAGCTTAGATTTGGGGGGAGGGACCAATGAGCAGTTCTTC. Translated, it gives CASSLDLGGGTNEQFF. The whole variable domain, remainder taken from reference TRBV7-9 and TRBJ2-1, is DTGVSQNPRHKITKRGQNVTFRCDPISEHNRLYWYRQTLGQGPEFLTYFQNEAQLEKSRLLSDRFSAERPKGSFSTLEIQRTEQGDSAMYLCASSLDLGGGTNEQFFGPGTRLTVL.

The rearrangement links TRBV29-1 to TRBJ1-3; 8 nucleotides agree with TRBD1. CDR1 is SQVTM, CDR2 ANQGSEA, per germline. The CDR3 spans 15 residues. The CDR3: CGGTGWIGSGNTIYF. The DNA for the CDR3 is TGCGGGGGGACAGGCTGGATAGGCTCTGGAAACACCATATATTTT.

The chain links TRBV10-3 to TRBJ2-1, with 11 bases matching TRBD2. Germline V gives CDR1 ENHRY, CDR2 SYGVKD. This CDR3 is built from 16 residues. The V and J ends lost 6 bases and 9 bases, in that order; junction bases with no gene match: 13. In nucleotides, the CDR3 is TGTGCCATCAGGACGACTAGCGGGACTGGGCGGGGTGAGCAGTTCTTC. Translation: CAIRTTSGTGRGEQFF.

This clonotype turned up a few times. The V and J genes are TRBV20-1 and TRBJ2-3, with TRBD2 identical over 11 bases. Germline trimming cut 3 bases from V and 3 bases from J; bases unmatched to any gene: 5. The CDR3 length is 15 residues. Germline lookup yields CDR1 DFQATT and CDR2 SNEGSKA (reference sequence). CDR3 sequence (DNA): TGCAGTGCTAGTGCGACTAGCGGGAAAACAGATACGCAGTATTTT. This sequence encodes CSASATSGKTDTQYF.

The chain recombines TRBV7-6 with TRBJ1-1; 7 bases line up with TRBD1. The CDR3 extends over 15 amino acids. Trimming removed 5 bases from V and 0 bases from J; junction bases left unmatched: 6. CDR1 and CDR2 (germline): SGHVS, FNYEAQ. Here the CDR3 DNA reads TGTGCCAGCAGCCCAGGGACAGCCATGAACACTGAAGCTTTCTTT. Translation: CASSPGTAMNTEAFF.

This clonotype showed up just a few times. The genes are TRBV6-2 or TRBV6-3 and TRBJ2-6, with 7 bases that match TRBD1. Germline CDR1 is MNHEY and CDR2 is SVGEGT. The ends lost 0 bases at V and 11 bases at J; junction bases unmatched: 7. This CDR3 is built from 15 residues. The DNA of the CDR3 is TGTGCCAGCAGTTACTCGAGGGGGCAAGTTTACGTCCTGACTTTC. Translation: CASSYSRGQVYVLTF.

The chain couples TRBV6-5 to TRBJ1-2, with 8 nucleotides matching TRBD1. Trimming removed 5 bases from V and 6 bases from J; junction bases left unmatched: 11. Germline CDR1 is MNHEY and CDR2 is SVGAGI. CDR3 size: 15 residues. CDR3 DNA: TGTGCCAGCAGTGACACTGACAGGGGAAGAAATGGCTACACCTTC. Its protein product is CASSDTDRGRNGYTF.

J is TRBJ2-3 and V is TRBV7-2; 12 nucleotides line up with TRBD2. J gave up 0 bases and V 4 bases, and 2 bases lay outside the gene matches. This CDR3 contains 16 residues. CDR1 SGHTA and CDR2 FQGNSA come from the germline V gene. The CDR3 region is CASSSGLAGSTDTQYF. The CDR3 coding sequence is TGTGCCAGCAGCTCCGGACTAGCGGGGAGCACAGATACGCAGTATTTT.

This clonotype turned up a few times. The chain joins TRBV10-3 to TRBJ2-7; the D gene is possibly TRBD1 (7 bases). The V gene's germline CDR1 is ENHRY and CDR2 SYGVKD. There are 19 residues in the CDR3. V was pared by 3 bases and J by 7 bases, with 31 bases between. The CDR3 sequence is CAISDKRGSGSRSGGEQYV. The CDR3 DNA sequence: TGTGCCATCAGTGATAAGAGGGGAAGTGGCTCCCGATCAGGGGGGGAGCAGTACGTC.

In its sample, this clonotype was seen a few times. The CDR3 nucleotides read TGTGCCAGCTCAAGTTCCCCGGAGCTGTTTTTT. Translation gives CASSSSPELFF. This chain connects TRBV18 to TRBJ2-2; D is unresolved. This CDR3 contains 11 residues. CDR1 and CDR2 from the germline V gene are KGHSH and LQKENI. V gave up 5 bases and J gave up 10 bases, with 8 bases separating them.

This clonotype was detected only once. V gene TRBV30 combines with J gene TRBJ1-5, with a weak D call TRBD1 (5 bases). The CDR3 has 13 amino acids. Deletions cut 1 base from V and 5 bases from J, with 9 bases between. Germline assignment: CDR1 GTSNPN and CDR2 SVGIG (reference sequence). The CDR3 nucleotides are TGTGCCTGGAGTGCGGGGGTGGATCAGCCCCAGCATTTT. The encoded protein is CAWSAGVDQPQHF.

The table lists this clonotype with a few counts. The chain combines TRBV29-1 with TRBJ1-2; possible D gene TRBD1, 6 bases. The germline V gene encodes CDR1 SQVTM and CDR2 ANQGSEA. Trimming pared 3 bases from V and 4 bases from J, leaving 12 bases between. The CDR3 runs to 13 residues. The CDR3 DNA follows: TGCAGCGTTGATACAGGGTCGGGCTATGGCTACACCTTC. As protein: CSVDTGSGYGYTF.

The chain has TRBV14 and TRBJ1-2, with D possibly matching TRBD1 (5 bases). The germline V and J ends were trimmed by 2 bases and 1 base, with 8 bases remaining between them. The CDR3 extends over 14 amino acids. CDR1 and CDR2 from the germline V gene are SGHDN and FVKESK. The CDR3 sequence: CASSQTGYNYGYTF. For the CDR3, the DNA is TGTGCCAGCAGCCAAACAGGTTATAACTATGGCTACACCTTC.

This clonotype has more than one count but fewer than ten. The chain recombines TRBV6-4 with TRBJ2-3, with TRBD2 identical over 12 bases. V lost 4 bases to trimming and J lost 2 bases; unmatched junction nucleotides: 4. Per germline, CDR1 MRHNA and CDR2 SNTAGT. The CDR3 runs to 16 residues. The CDR3 here is CASSALAGGPTDTQYF. The CDR3 DNA is TGTGCCAGCAGTGCTCTAGCGGGAGGGCCCACAGATACGCAGTATTTT.

The chain links TRBV7-3 to TRBJ2-3; no clear D gene. Germline CDR1 reads SGHTA; CDR2 reads FQGTGA. The CDR3 consists of 15 residues. V gave up 3 bases and J gave up 0 bases, with 10 bases separating them. CDR3 residues: CASSFEDRSTDTQYF. The DNA for the CDR3 is TGTGCCAGCAGCTTCGAGGACCGTAGCACAGATACGCAGTATTTT.

This clonotype was detected a few times. The V and J genes are TRBV9 and TRBJ1-6; D is undetermined. The germline V gene has CDR1 SGDLS and CDR2 YYNGEE. Deletions cut 0 bases from V and 4 bases from J, with 5 bases between. The CDR3 covers 14 residues. CDR3 protein: CASSVDTYNSPLHF. CDR3 bases: TGTGCCAGCAGCGTAGACACTTATAATTCACCCCTCCACTTT.

V is TRBV24-1 and J is TRBJ2-3; D is possibly TRBD2 (7 bases). Germline V gene sequence: CDR1 KGHDR, CDR2 SFDVKD. The CDR3 has 17 amino acids. Trimming cost V 3 bases and J 4 bases, with 19 bases left between them. The CDR3, as DNA: TGTGCCACCAGTGATCTCGCGATTGCGGGGGCCCCAGATACGCAGTATTTT. This translates into CATSDLAIAGAPDTQYF.